Listed here are 25 T cell receptor beta chains from one sample, sequenced in a study of identical twins. Using its own MiXCR run on the 5' RACE reads, TCRdb lists one record per CDR3 protein. The top ten hold roughly 2% of the sample, which has 200,000 to 250,000 distinct CDR3 sequences, 6% to 9% seen once. These data were also reused for a study on yellow fever vaccine responses in identical twins.

The specimen sequenced was memory (CD45RO+) T cells sorted from blood. The receptor set was obtained from a woman between 18 and 29 years old in good health.

This clonotype was detected ten times or more. V is TRBV29-1 and J is TRBJ2-1; 8 bases are shared with TRBD2. CDR1 and CDR2 (germline): SQVTM, ANQGSEA. Trimming at V came to 1 base and at J to 11 bases, leaving 22 bases not matched to a gene. The CDR3 extends over 18 amino acids. CDR3 amino acids: CSVEVVRRGDAGGPKQFF. CDR3 coding DNA: TGCAGCGTTGAAGTAGTTAGGAGAGGCGATGCGGGAGGCCCAAAGCAGTTCTTC.

In this sample, this clonotype turned up many times. The rearrangement links TRBV3-1 to TRBJ2-1, with 10 bases identical to TRBD1. The J segment lost 6 bases and the V segment lost 0 bases, leaving 5 bases of the junction unmatched. Germline lookup yields CDR1 LGHDT and CDR2 YNNKEL (reference sequence). There are 16 residues in the CDR3. CDR3 sequence (DNA): TGTGCCAGCAGCCAAGAATCGGACAGGGGGTTCAATGAGCAGTTCTTC. Its translation: CASSQESDRGFNEQFF.

This clonotype showed up many times. This sequence joins TRBV7-9 and TRBJ2-7; D unresolved. Germline V gene data show CDR1 as SEHNR and CDR2 as FQNEAQ (reference sequence). The V and J ends lost 3 bases and 1 base respectively, with 7 bases between them. The CDR3 is made up of 13 amino acids. The CDR3 loop reads CASSFSTSYEQYF. The DNA for the CDR3 is TGTGCCAGCAGCTTCTCGACTTCCTACGAGCAGTACTTC.

There are a few counts of this clonotype. The genes are TRBV21-1 and TRBJ2-1; the table's D call, TRBD1, was not checked against the DNA. TRBV21-1 is a listed pseudogene. This CDR3 is built from 15 residues. The CDR3 DNA is TGTGCCAGCAGCAAAGTAGGGCGGGGATACAATGAGCAGTTCTTC. As protein: CASSKVGRGYNEQFF.

This sequence joins TRBV9 and TRBJ2-1; 12 nucleotides line up with TRBD2. From germline, CDR1 is SGDLS and CDR2 YYNGEE. With V trimmed by 4 bases and J by 0 bases, 11 bases remained unmatched. CDR3 size: 19 residues. The CDR3 region is CASSPLTSGGLSSYNEQFF. The DNA of the CDR3 is TGTGCCAGCAGCCCCTTAACTAGCGGGGGGCTCAGCTCCTACAATGAGCAGTTCTTC.

This clonotype appeared a few times. The gene calls are TRBV10-3 and TRBJ2-3; D is ambiguous. This CDR3 region has 19 residues. CDR1 and CDR2 from the germline V gene are ENHRY and SYGVKD. Trimming took 5 bases from V and 5 from J, leaving 29 bases between them. The CDR3 is CAISHPSTSSQSPGDTQYF. The CDR3 DNA sequence: TGTGCCATCAGTCACCCCTCCACCTCCTCACAGAGCCCCGGAGATACGCAGTATTTT.

The chain joins TRBV30 to TRBJ2-2, with 9 nucleotides matching TRBD1. Germline assignment: CDR1 GTSNPN and CDR2 SVGIG (reference sequence). CDR3 length equals 16 residues. The V gene end was trimmed by 3 bases and the J gene end by 3 bases; junction bases not matched to a gene: 8. The CDR3 nucleotides read TGTGCCTGGAGCGTAGGGGACAGGGCTTACACCGGGGAGCTGTTTTTT. Translation: CAWSVGDRAYTGELFF.

In this sample, this clonotype turned up many times. This rearrangement joins TRBV20-1 to TRBJ1-1, with unresolved D. Germline loops: CDR1 DFQATT, CDR2 SNEGSKA (reference sequence). CDR3 length: 12 residues. V shed 6 bases and J shed 3 bases, with 11 bases lying between them. CDR3 sequence reads: CSAKTGDTEAFF. The CDR3 DNA follows: TGCAGTGCGAAGACCGGGGACACTGAAGCTTTCTTT.

This clonotype was seen only a few times. This chain joins TRBV5-6 and TRBJ2-6; unclear D gene. The V and J ends lost 2 bases and 0 bases respectively, with 15 bases between them. The CDR3 covers 18 residues. CDR1 and CDR2 (germline): SGHDT, YYEEEE. CDR3 region: CASSLNDSPSSGANVLTF. As DNA, the CDR3 is TGTGCCAGCAGCTTAAATGACTCACCGAGCTCTGGGGCCAACGTCCTGACTTTC.

This clonotype was seen repeatedly, ten times or more. The V gene is TRBV5-5, the J gene TRBJ2-3; no clear D gene. The V gene lost 2 bases and the J gene lost 2 bases, with 6 bases spanning the gap. CDR1 and CDR2 from the germline V gene are SGHKS and YYEKEE (reference sequence). The CDR3 covers 13 residues. CDR3 DNA: TGTGCCAGCAGCTTAGCCTCCACAGATACGCAGTATTTT. It is translated as CASSLASTDTQYF.

The chain has TRBV29-1 and TRBJ2-7, with a possible D match to TRBD1 (6 bases). CDR1 and CDR2 (germline): SQVTM, ANQGSEA. V lost 2 bases, J lost 6 bases, and 20 bases lay in between. The CDR3 contains 15 residues. CDR3 in amino acids: CSVEMGAGWGSEQYF. CDR3 nucleotides: TGCAGCGTTGAAATGGGGGCCGGGTGGGGTAGCGAGCAGTACTTC.

This clonotype was observed a few times. The V and J genes are TRBV5-1 and TRBJ2-3; D is perhaps TRBD1 (6 bases). There are 15 residues in the CDR3. Germline CDR1 reads SGHRS; CDR2 reads YFSETQ. V lost 4 bases and J 2 bases, leaving 14 bases between the germline ends. CDR3 coding DNA: TGCGCCAGCAGCCTAGGACAGATTGACACAGATACGCAGTATTTT. The encoded protein is CASSLGQIDTDTQYF.

At least ten counts were recorded for this clonotype. CDR3 coding DNA: TGCGCCAGCAGCGAGGGGAACACTGAAGCTTTCTTT. This encodes CASSEGNTEAFF. The chain recombines TRBV5-1 with TRBJ1-1, with unresolved D. The CDR3 length is 12 residues. Germline V lookup: CDR1 SGHRS, CDR2 YFSETQ. Trimming cost V 4 bases and J 1 base, with 5 bases left between them.

This clonotype has just a few counts. The V and J genes are TRBV12-3 or TRBV12-4 and TRBJ2-5; TRBD1 matches at 8 bases. Unmatched junction bases numbered 6, after V lost 5 bases and J lost 7 bases. CDR3 size: 13 residues. The CDR3 sequence: CASSVDRDGTQYF. CDR3 DNA sequence: TGTGCCAGCAGTGTGGACAGGGACGGGACCCAGTACTTC.

The chain joins TRBV28 to TRBJ1-5; 8 bases are shared with TRBD1. This CDR3 contains 15 residues. Per germline, CDR1 MDHEN and CDR2 SYDVKM. The DNA for the CDR3 is TGTGCTTGTGCAGGGGGCTCTAATAGCAATCAGCCCCAGCATTTT. It translates to CACAGGSNSNQPQHF.

J is TRBJ2-7 and V is TRBV6-2 or TRBV6-3, with 12 bases identical to TRBD2. The CDR3 contains 20 residues. Germline values: CDR1 MNHEY, CDR2 SVGEGT. V dropped 4 bases and J dropped 4; count of bases not matched to a gene: 20. CDR3 nucleotides: TGTGCCAGCAGTTCAGCCACGGGGACCAGACTAGCGGGAGCGGTTTACGAGCAGTACTTC. It yields the protein CASSSATGTRLAGAVYEQYF.

The table lists this clonotype with many counts. The J gene is TRBJ2-1, the V gene TRBV5-5; 9 bases line up with TRBD2. The CDR3 has 15 amino acids. Trimming at V came to 0 bases and at J to 5 bases, leaving 3 bases not matched to a gene. Germline CDR1 reads SGHKS; CDR2 reads YYEKEE (reference sequence). The CDR3 DNA reads as TGTGCCAGCAGCTTGGGCGGGACTAGCAACAATGAGCAGTTCTTC. Its translation is CASSLGGTSNNEQFF. The variable domain in full, with the rest retrieved from reference TRBV5-5 and TRBJ2-1, is DAGVTQSPTHLIKTRGQQVTLRCSPISGHKSVSWYQQVLGQGPQFIFQYYEKEERGRGNFPDRFSARQFPNYSSELNVNALLLGDSALYLCASSLGGTSNNEQFFGPGTRLTVL.

This clonotype has a count of ten or more. The CDR3 DNA reads TGTGCCACCAGCAGAGTCCGGGGCTCCTACGAGCAGTACTTC. Its translation: CATSRVRGSYEQYF. V is TRBV15 and J is TRBJ2-7; possible D gene TRBD2, 5 bases. V lost 1 base and J 0 bases, leaving 7 bases between the germline ends. This CDR3 is 14 amino acids long. CDR1 is LNHNV, CDR2 YYDKDF, per germline (reference sequence). Complete variable domain (other parts from reference TRBV15 and TRBJ2-7): DAMVIQNPRYQVTQFGKPVTLSCSQTLNHNVMYWYQQKSSQAPKLLFHYYDKDFNNEADTPDNFQSRRPNTSFCFLDIRSPGLGDTAMYLCATSRVRGSYEQYFGPGTRLTVT.

This clonotype was detected a few times. The rearrangement links TRBV2 to TRBJ2-3, with D possibly being TRBD1 (5 bases). Trimming removed 4 bases from V and 0 bases from J, with 11 bases in between. CDR3 length: 15 amino acids. Germline V gene sequence: CDR1 SNHLY, CDR2 FYNNEI. This CDR3 reads CASSVIDRSTDTQYF. The CDR3 DNA is TGTGCCAGCAGTGTCATTGACAGAAGCACAGATACGCAGTATTTT.

V usage is TRBV6-5 and J usage is TRBJ2-2; 7 bases are a match to TRBD1. Trimming removed 4 bases from V and 7 bases from J; junction bases left unmatched: 9. This CDR3 comprises 15 residues. Germline loops: CDR1 MNHEY, CDR2 SVGAGI. CDR3 coding DNA: TGTGCCAGCAGTTCCAGACAGGGTGTTCTCGGGGAGCTGTTTTTT. Amino acid sequence: CASSSRQGVLGELFF.

This chain links TRBV11-2 with TRBJ2-3; no clear D gene. The CDR3 has 13 residues. V lost 3 bases and J 6 bases, leaving 10 bases between the germline ends. Germline CDR1 and CDR2: SGHAT and FQNNGV. The CDR3 region has the DNA TGTGCCAGCAGCTTTCGTAGGCAGGATACGCAGTATTTT. It translates to CASSFRRQDTQYF.

In its sample, this clonotype was seen many times. This chain links TRBV29-1 with TRBJ2-3, with D possibly being TRBD2 (7 bases). The CDR3 sequence is 14 residues long. Germline values: CDR1 SQVTM, CDR2 ANQGSEA. The V gene lost 2 bases and the J gene lost 7 bases, with 16 bases spanning the gap. CDR3 region: CSVESRGARHTQYF. The CDR3 DNA reads TGCAGCGTTGAATCTCGGGGGGCACGACATACGCAGTATTTT.

This clonotype was counted ten times or more. V is TRBV20-1 and J is TRBJ1-6; TRBD1 agrees at 8 bases. This CDR3 has 15 amino acids. The V and J ends lost 5 bases and 9 bases, in that order; junction bases with no gene match: 12. From germline, CDR1 is DFQATT and CDR2 SNEGSKA (reference sequence). The CDR3 DNA follows: TGCAGTGCTGAGTACCCCAGGGGGCGCTTTTCACCCCTCCACTTT. Its translation: CSAEYPRGRFSPLHF.

This clonotype was seen a handful of times. This sequence joins TRBV18 and TRBJ2-2; weak D call: TRBD1 (6 bases). The CDR3 runs to 15 residues. In germline, CDR1 is KGHSH, CDR2 LQKENI. Trimming shortened V by 4 bases and J by 3 bases, and 12 bases separated the two germline ends. The CDR3 sequence: CASSLGRGDTGELFF. The DNA for the CDR3 is TGTGCCAGCTCACTCGGCAGGGGCGACACCGGGGAGCTGTTTTTT. Full variable domain (missing parts from reference TRBV18 and TRBJ2-2): NAGVMQNPRHLVRRRGQEARLRCSPMKGHSHVYWYRQLPEEGLKFMVYLQKENIIDESGMPKERFSAEFPKEGPSILRIQQVVRGDSAAYFCASSLGRGDTGELFFGEGSRLTVL.

The chain joins TRBV12-3 or TRBV12-4 to TRBJ1-1; D gene ambiguous. V dropped 6 bases and J dropped 4 bases, with 15 bases sitting between them. The CDR3 runs 14 residues. This chain's CDR3 is CASRWEGGSTEAFF. DNA of the CDR3: TGTGCCAGCAGGTGGGAGGGAGGTAGCACTGAAGCTTTCTTT.